The rows below give T cell receptor beta chains drawn from one sample of a study of Graves' ophthalmopathy and Graves' hyperthyroidism. TCRdb called the multiplex PCR reads again in MiXCR, with one record for every CDR3 protein. The sample includes about 150,000 distinct CDR3 sequences, over 35% of them seen just once. The sample comprised peripheral blood. The origin of the receptors is a woman aged 40 to 55 with Graves' ophthalmopathy. Both conserved end residues are part of each CDR3. Each record gives: clone size, V gene, D gene, J gene, CDR3 DNA, CDR3 protein. A D gene is named only where the DNA matches it firmly. Part of the rows lack a size; the others show once, few, many or a class for expanded clones.

>once|TRBV6-2/TRBV6-3|.|TRBJ2-2
TGTGCCAGCAGTTACTCCACAGTGCGGGGCACCGGGGAGCTGTTCTTT
CASSYSTVRGTGELFF
>many|TRBV10-1|.|TRBJ1-1
TGCGCCAGCAGCCGAAACACAGACAGTGAAGCTTTCTTT
CASSRNTDSEAFF
>many|TRBV2|TRBD1|TRBJ2-2
TGTGCCAGCAGCATCACAGGGGTCGCCGGGGAGCTGTTTTTT
CASSITGVAGELFF
>many|TRBV3-1|TRBD2|TRBJ2-5
TGTGCCAGCAGCCAAGGGGGACTAGAACACCAAGAGACCCAGTACTTC
CASSQGGLEHQETQYF
>many|TRBV4-3|.|TRBJ2-7
TGCGCCAGCAGCCAAGATAGCAATAACTACGAGCAGTACTTC
CASSQDSNNYEQYF
>many|TRBV5-1|.|TRBJ1-1
TGCGCCAGCAGCTCAAGTTCGACTGAAGCTTTCTTT
CASSSSSTEAFF
>once|TRBV12-3/TRBV12-4|.|TRBJ1-5
TGTGCCAGCAGTTTTGGGGGACTCGGCAATCAGCCCCAGCATTTT
CASSFGGLGNQPQHF
>many|TRBV28|.|TRBJ1-6
TGTGCCAGCAGTTTAACATGGCCAACCTATAATTCACCCCTCCACTTT
CASSLTWPTYNSPLHF
>many|TRBV27|.|TRBJ1-1
TGTGCCAGCAGTCCCACCGGGAGAAACGCTGAAGCTTTCTTT
CASSPTGRNAEAFF
>.|TRBV27|.|TRBJ1-6
TGTGCCAGCAGTCCCCCTGGGGGGTACTATAATTCACCCCTCCACTTT
CASSPPGGYYNSPLHF
>many|TRBV15|TRBD1|TRBJ1-1
TGTGCCACCATCCAGGGGGCTTGGGACACTGAAGCTTTCTTT
CATIQGAWDTEAFF
>many|TRBV20-1|.|TRBJ1-2
TGCAGTGCTAGGGAGGGGCAGGTTGGCTACACCTTC
CSAREGQVGYTF
>few|TRBV12-3/TRBV12-4|.|TRBJ1-2
TGTGCCAGCAGTGGTAGACGCGGTTGGGACTATGGCTACACCTTC
CASSGRRGWDYGYTF
>.|TRBV20-1|.|TRBJ1-1
TGCAGTGCTAGAGATCGGAGGAGGGGTATGAACACTGAAGCTTTCTTT
CSARDRRRGMNTEAFF
>many|TRBV6-5|TRBD2|TRBJ2-2
TGTGCCAGCAACCCGACTAGCGGGAGACTTGGGAACACCGGGGAGCTGTTTTTT
CASNPTSGRLGNTGELFF
>many|TRBV30|.|TRBJ1-1
TGTGCCTGGAGCCAAGGGTGGGTGGTCGAGACTGAAGCTTTCTTT
CAWSQGWVVETEAFF
>many|TRBV28|.|TRBJ2-7
TGTGCCAGCAGTTTTTCGGGAGACTCCTACGAGCAGTACTTC
CASSFSGDSYEQYF
>many|TRBV15|.|TRBJ2-2
TGTGCCACCATGGTAGGCAGGGGAGGTCGGGAGCTGTTTTTT
CATMVGRGGRELFF
>many|TRBV27|.|TRBJ1-5
TGTGCCAGCAGTTCACGACCTCAGTTACCCCAGCATTTT
CASSSRPQLPQHF
>many|TRBV6-5|.|TRBJ1-2
TGTGCCAGCAGCCCACAGGGATTTGGTATCGGCTACACCTTC
CASSPQGFGIGYTF
>many|TRBV3-1|TRBD1|TRBJ1-5
TGTGCCAGCAGCCTACCCCCTGACAGGGATAGCAATCAGCCCCAGCATTTT
CASSLPPDRDSNQPQHF
>many|TRBV9|.|TRBJ2-7
TGTGCCAGCAGCGTAGACGGGAACCTTTACGAGCAGTACTTC
CASSVDGNLYEQYF
>few|TRBV6-5|.|TRBJ2-5
TGTGCCAGCAGTTGGTTCACGGGGCAAGAGACCCAGTACTTC
CASSWFTGQETQYF
>many|TRBV30|.|TRBJ1-3
TGTGCCTGGAGCAGGACAGTCTCTGGAAACACCATATATTTT
CAWSRTVSGNTIYF
>many|TRBV4-3|TRBD2|TRBJ2-2
TGCGCCAGCAGCCCCCAACCAGCGGGGGGTACCGGGGAGCTGTTTTTT
CASSPQPAGGTGELFF
>.|TRBV6-1|TRBD2|TRBJ2-2
TGTGCCAGCAGAGGTCGCGGGAGTCGAACCGGGGAGCTGTTTTTT
CASRGRGSRTGELFF
>many|TRBV28|.|TRBJ2-5
TGTGCCAGCGTTTCCCGCGGAGGGGGGGAGACCCAGTACTTC
CASVSRGGGETQYF
>.|TRBV19|TRBD1|TRBJ2-7
TGTGCCAGTAACGACAGGGGGGACTACGAGCAGTACTTC
CASNDRGDYEQYF
>.|TRBV20-1|TRBD2|TRBJ2-5
TGCAGTGCTAAGACCCATCGACTAGCGGGGCCAGAGACCCAGTACTTC
CSAKTHRLAGPETQYF
>many|TRBV10-3|TRBD1|TRBJ2-1
TGTGCCATCAGTGAGTCAGGACAGGGGTACAATGAGCAGTTCTTC
CAISESGQGYNEQFF
>many|TRBV5-1|TRBD1|TRBJ2-7
TGCGCCAGCAGCTTGTTAGGACAGGTCCAGCTCGAGCAGTACTTC
CASSLLGQVQLEQYF
>.|TRBV12-5|TRBD1|TRBJ1-1
TGTGCTAGTGGGGATGGACAGGGGATTCCCGGGAACACTGAAGCTTTCTTT
CASGDGQGIPGNTEAFF